The T cell receptor (beta chain) under discussion was sequenced for a study of CXCR3-negative and CXCR3-positive naive CD8 T cells. The study's findings and limits: CXCR3-positive naive cells carried more hydrophobic TRB CDR3s than CXCR3-negative ones.

CDR3 length equals 16 residues. Germline V gives CDR1 SEHNR, CDR2 FQNEAQ (reference sequence). Libraries of TRB cDNA were made by 5' RACE and carried UMIs. TCRdb reanalyzed the 5' RACE reads, giving one entry per CDR3 protein sequence and no DNA. The sample's table shows under 85,000 distinct CDR3 sequences. Turning to this clonotype: Its specificity is unknown.

This sequence joins TRBV7-9 and TRBJ2-1; TCRdb outputs TRBD1, but without DNA this stays unchecked. This TCR was recovered from a human donor in good health. Some clones in this sample may be carry-over from other donors' samples. The sample comprised naive CXCR3- CD8+ T cells from blood. Specified subset: CD45RO-CCR7+CD27+CD95- naive CD8+ T cells lacking CXCR3 (TNR3-). CDR3 loop: CASSPTGGLAYNEQFF.